The 27 T cell receptor beta chains given below trace back to one sample, sequenced in a study of shared clonotypes between healthy human individuals. Naive-designated CD8 cells lacked CD45RO, were positively enriched for CCR7, and omitted terminally differentiated effector memory CD45RA+ cells. Libraries were prepared by immunoSEQ multiplex PCR; TCRdb keeps only in-frame clonotypes and omits some of them. The sample carries around 2.1 million clones, roughly 91% recorded once. Source material: naive CD8+ T cells from PBMCs. The receptor set was obtained from a man aged 18 to 35 in good health. Some clones in this sample may be carry-over from other donors' samples.

The rearrangement joins TRBV27 to TRBJ2-3; no firm D call. V dropped 3 bases and J dropped 2 bases, with 9 bases sitting between them. This CDR3 has 14 residues. Germline assignment: CDR1 MNHEY and CDR2 SMNVEV (reference sequence). For the CDR3, the DNA is TGTGCCAGCAGTTTCTCCGTCGACACAGATACGCAGTATTTT. Translated: CASSFSVDTDTQYF.

This rearrangement joins TRBV27 to TRBJ1-1, with D unclear. This CDR3 is 14 amino acids long. Germline V gene sequence: CDR1 MNHEY, CDR2 SMNVEV (reference sequence). The ends were cut back, 8 bases at V and 4 bases at J, with 17 bases in the middle. The chain's CDR3 is CASQMVGSLTEAFF. The CDR3 region has the DNA TGTGCCAGCCAGATGGTGGGGAGTCTCACTGAAGCTTTCTTT.

The V call is TRBV15, the J call TRBJ2-1, with TRBD1 as a possible D gene (6 bases). The CDR3 runs 17 residues. Germline values: CDR1 LNHNV, CDR2 YYDKDF (reference sequence). V gave up 0 bases and J gave up 5 bases, with 17 bases separating them. CDR3 nucleotide sequence: TGTGCCACCAGCAGAGATCTGAGACCAGGGGCGAACAATGAGCAGTTCTTC. As protein: CATSRDLRPGANNEQFF.

The V gene is TRBV5-1, the J gene TRBJ2-1, with unresolved D. Trimming took 1 base from V and 6 from J, leaving 17 bases between them. The CDR3 contains 16 residues. The germline V gene has CDR1 SGHRS and CDR2 YFSETQ. CDR3 in amino acids: CASSLSKRDRLNEQFF. As DNA, the CDR3 is TGCGCCAGCAGCTTGTCCAAGCGTGACCGCCTCAATGAGCAGTTCTTC.

This clone was counted a single time. The rearrangement joins TRBV28 to TRBJ1-2; a possible D gene is TRBD1 (6 bases). The CDR3 covers 13 residues. Trimming shortened V by 5 bases and J by 7 bases, and 14 bases separated the two germline ends. Germline values: CDR1 MDHEN, CDR2 SYDVKM. The CDR3: CASSGDNRGGYTF. Written as DNA, the CDR3 is TGTGCCAGCAGTGGGGACAACCGGGGTGGCTACACCTTC.

The rearrangement links TRBV11-2 to TRBJ2-7; D gene ambiguous. This CDR3 contains 15 residues. The V gene's germline CDR1 is SGHAT and CDR2 FQNNGV. Trimming took 9 bases from V and 0 from J, leaving 18 bases between them. CDR3 coding DNA: TGTGCCAGTAGCCCCCCTAGGTCACCCTCCTACGAGCAGTACTTC. It translates to CASSPPRSPSYEQYF.

The V call is TRBV27, the J call TRBJ1-2; perhaps TRBD1 as D (5 bases). This CDR3 is 14 amino acids long. The ends were cut back, 3 bases at V and 8 bases at J, with 16 bases in the middle. The germline gives CDR1 MNHEY, CDR2 SMNVEV (reference sequence). The CDR3 reads CASSFFPMGGGYTF. In DNA form, the CDR3 reads TGTGCCAGCAGTTTTTTCCCGATGGGGGGGGGCTACACCTTC.

The rearrangement joins TRBV19 to TRBJ1-2; D may be TRBD1 (5 bases). CDR1 LNHDA and CDR2 SQIVND come from the germline V gene (reference sequence). This CDR3 has 14 amino acids. The V and J ends lost 3 bases and 4 bases respectively, with 12 bases between them. DNA of the CDR3: TGTGCCAGTAGTATTTCTGGGGGATTCTATGGCTACACCTTC. It translates to CASSISGGFYGYTF.

The chain is built from TRBV15 and TRBJ2-5, with D possibly being TRBD1 or TRBD2 (5 bases each). CDR1 is LNHNV, CDR2 YYDKDF, per germline (reference sequence). The CDR3 length is 15 residues. V was cut by 8 bases and J by 5 bases, with 21 bases left in between. As DNA, the CDR3 is TGTGCCACCCGTCCGGGACCCATGACGACGGAGACCCAGTACTTC. The encoded protein is CATRPGPMTTETQYF. The entire variable domain, with the rest obtained from reference TRBV15 and TRBJ2-5, is as follows: DAMVIQNPRYQVTQFGKPVTLSCSQTLNHNVMYWYQQKSSQAPKLLFHYYDKDFNNEADTPDNFQSRRPNTSFCFLDIRSPGLGDTAMYLCATRPGPMTTETQYFGPGTRLLVL.

The chain carries TRBV7-9 and TRBJ1-1; 8 positions match TRBD1. Unmatched junction bases numbered 5, after V lost 5 bases and J lost 3 bases. Germline V CDR1 and CDR2: SEHNR, FQNEAQ (reference sequence). CDR3 size: 14 residues. CDR3 bases: TGTGCCAGCAGCACTTGGACAGGGCACACTGAAGCTTTCTTT. Encoded protein: CASSTWTGHTEAFF. Full variable domain (missing parts from reference TRBV7-9 and TRBJ1-1): DTGVSQNPRHKITKRGQNVTFRCDPISEHNRLYWYRQTLGQGPEFLTYFQNEAQLEKSRLLSDRFSAERPKGSFSTLEIQRTEQGDSAMYLCASSTWTGHTEAFFGQGTRLTVV.

CDR3 sequence reads: CASSLSGRAYSYEQYF. In DNA form, the CDR3 reads TGTGCCAGCAGTTTATCGGGCAGGGCGTACTCCTACGAGCAGTACTTC. The chain carries TRBV27 and TRBJ2-7; D may be TRBD1 (5 bases). This CDR3 spans 16 amino acids. V lost 0 bases and J 0 bases, leaving 12 bases between the germline ends. Germline lookup yields CDR1 MNHEY and CDR2 SMNVEV (reference sequence).

This chain joins TRBV9 and TRBJ2-5; TRBD2 agrees at 8 bases. V lost 0 bases, J lost 2 bases, and 3 bases stayed unmatched. Germline V gene sequence: CDR1 SGDLS, CDR2 YYNGEE. This CDR3 spans 15 amino acids. The CDR3 DNA is TGTGCCAGCAGCGTAGCGGGAGGGAAGCAAGAGACCCAGTACTTC. Translation: CASSVAGGKQETQYF.

The chain has TRBV7-9 and TRBJ2-7; TRBD1 matches at 7 bases. The CDR3 loop spans 14 amino acids. The germline gives CDR1 SEHNR, CDR2 FQNEAQ (reference sequence). The V gene end was trimmed by 7 bases and the J gene end by 3 bases; junction bases not matched to a gene: 9. The CDR3 DNA is TGTGCCAGCACCAACCTGGGACAGTACTACGAGCAGTACTTC. It encodes CASTNLGQYYEQYF.

This clone was counted once. The chain recombines TRBV19 with TRBJ2-7; D is possibly TRBD2 (6 bases). Germline V gene data show CDR1 as LNHDA and CDR2 as SQIVND (reference sequence). V was clipped by 5 bases and J by 3 bases, with 20 bases between them. The CDR3 has 16 amino acids. CDR3 nucleotides: TGTGCCAGTAGTGGACAAGGGGACTCCTGGGGCTACGAGCAGTACTTC. This gives the protein CASSGQGDSWGYEQYF.

V gene TRBV7-9 combines with J gene TRBJ2-7; TRBD2 is a possible D gene (6 bases). CDR1 SEHNR and CDR2 FQNEAQ come from the germline V gene (reference sequence). The ends were cut back, 4 bases at V and 4 bases at J, with 20 bases in the middle. CDR3 length: 16 residues. The DNA for the CDR3 is TGTGCCAGCAGCTCTAGGGCGGGGAGAGGGGCTTACGAGCAGTACTTC. Encoded protein: CASSSRAGRGAYEQYF.

This chain links TRBV6-1 with TRBJ2-2, with a tentative D call TRBD2 (6 bases). Germline CDR1 reads MNHNS; CDR2 reads SASEGT. V gave up 4 bases and J gave up 8 bases, with 8 bases separating them. This CDR3 spans 12 amino acids. CDR3 loop: CASSAGRGELFF. As DNA, the CDR3 is TGTGCCAGCAGTGCGGGGAGGGGGGAGCTGTTTTTT.

The chain has TRBV6-1 and TRBJ2-1, with 9 bases aligning to TRBD1. The V segment lost 3 bases and the J segment 3 bases; nucleotides outside the gene matches: 12. Germline V CDR1 and CDR2: MNHNS, SASEGT. The CDR3 is 18 residues long. The DNA for the CDR3 is TGTGCCAGCAGTGATTCGCGGATACAGGGGGCTTACTACAATGAGCAGTTCTTC. Amino acid sequence: CASSDSRIQGAYYNEQFF.

This chain uses TRBV27 with TRBJ2-1; D gene ambiguous. Germline loops: CDR1 MNHEY, CDR2 SMNVEV (reference sequence). V was pared by 3 bases and J by 9 bases, with 18 bases between. The CDR3 runs 15 residues. CDR3: CASSLGSGTLSEQFF. The DNA of the CDR3 is TGTGCCAGCAGTTTGGGGTCAGGAACACTGAGTGAGCAGTTCTTC.

The V gene is TRBV5-1, the J gene TRBJ1-6; 7 bases are shared with TRBD1. CDR1 is SGHRS and CDR2 is YFSETQ in the germline V gene. The CDR3 loop spans 16 amino acids. After removal of 5 bases from V and 0 bases from J, the junction contained 5 bases not matched to a gene. In DNA form, the CDR3 reads TGCGCCAGCAGTTTAACAGGGGTCTCCTATAATTCACCCCTCCACTTT. Protein: CASSLTGVSYNSPLHF.

The chain employs TRBV7-9 and TRBJ2-3; 11 nucleotides line up with TRBD2. From germline, CDR1 is SEHNR and CDR2 FQNEAQ (reference sequence). V shed 1 base and J 3 bases; nucleotides not matched to a gene: 3. CDR3 size: 16 residues. The CDR3 spells CASSLGGLAVTDTQYF. In nucleotides, the CDR3 is TGTGCCAGCAGCTTAGGGGGACTAGCGGTGACAGATACGCAGTATTTT. Combining the CDR3 with reference TRBV7-9 and TRBJ2-3 gives the whole variable domain DTGVSQNPRHKITKRGQNVTFRCDPISEHNRLYWYRQTLGQGPEFLTYFQNEAQLEKSRLLSDRFSAERPKGSFSTLEIQRTEQGDSAMYLCASSLGGLAVTDTQYFGPGTRLTVL.

The chain links TRBV4-1 to TRBJ2-1; the match to TRBD2 covers 13 bases. Germline V lookup: CDR1 MGHRA, CDR2 YSYEKL. The CDR3 length is 17 residues. The ends lost 2 bases at V and 2 bases at J; junction bases unmatched: 3. CDR3 in DNA: TGCGCCAGCAGCCAAATACTAGCGGGAGGGCCCTACAATGAGCAGTTCTTC. It encodes CASSQILAGGPYNEQFF.

This clone was counted once. The chain carries TRBV7-8 and TRBJ2-1; 9 bases line up with TRBD2. Per germline, CDR1 SGHVS and CDR2 FQNEAQ. There are 15 residues in the CDR3. Germline trimming cut 3 bases from V and 5 bases from J; bases unmatched to any gene: 5. CDR3 nucleotides: TGTGCCAGCAGCTTCGCTAGCGGGGTTAACAATGAGCAGTTCTTC. Its protein product is CASSFASGVNNEQFF.

This sequence joins TRBV27 and TRBJ2-2; D gene uncertain. V lost 3 bases and J 4 bases, leaving 15 bases between the germline ends. CDR3 length equals 16 residues. Per the germline V gene, CDR1 is MNHEY and CDR2 is SMNVEV (reference sequence). CDR3 bases: TGTGCCAGCAGTTTCGGCGGTTTCGGGTTCACCGGGGAGCTGTTTTTT. The encoded protein is CASSFGGFGFTGELFF.

The rearrangement joins TRBV27 to TRBJ2-2, with D unclear. The CDR3 sequence is 14 residues long. Trimming pared 5 bases from V and 5 bases from J, leaving 12 bases between. Looked up from germline, CDR1 is MNHEY and CDR2 is SMNVEV (reference sequence). Here the CDR3 reads CASSPYLFTGELFF. Written as DNA, the CDR3 is TGTGCCAGCAGTCCCTACCTTTTTACCGGGGAGCTGTTTTTT.

In nucleotides, the CDR3 is TGTGCCAGCAGTTGGGACGGCTACGAGCAGTACTTC. This encodes CASSWDGYEQYF. The chain joins TRBV6-1 to TRBJ2-7; D may be TRBD1 or TRBD2 (5 bases each). V lost 5 bases, J lost 3 bases, and 8 bases lay in between. There are 12 residues in the CDR3. Germline V gene lookup returns CDR1 MNHNS and CDR2 SASEGT.

The sample holds one count of this clone. V usage is TRBV9 and J usage is TRBJ1-2; tentative D call: TRBD1 (5 bases). The CDR3 consists of 15 residues. Trimming shortened V by 4 bases and J by 8 bases, and 21 bases separated the two germline ends. Germline CDR1 is SGDLS and CDR2 is YYNGEE. Written as DNA, the CDR3 is TGTGCCAGCAGCCCAGGCCCGGCAGGGCCTATGGGCTACACCTTC. It encodes CASSPGPAGPMGYTF.

Only one count was recorded for this clone. This sequence joins TRBV21-1 and TRBJ2-7; TRBD2 is the table's D call, not checked against the DNA. TRBV21-1 is designated a pseudogene. CDR3 size: 18 residues. CDR3 region: CASSKAPLRLAGEYEQYF. DNA for the CDR3: TGTGCCAGCAGCAAAGCCCCCTTACGACTAGCGGGAGAATACGAGCAGTACTTC.